These 16 T cell receptor beta chains share one sample of origin, sequenced in a study of T cell changes during pregnancy in multiple sclerosis. Clones were sequenced by immunoSEQ multiplex PCR, and TCRdb holds only the in-frame ones, with some missing. The sample holds approximately 110,000 clones, about 89% seen once. This specimen was peripheral blood, taken after pregnancy. These receptors were obtained from a female donor with multiple sclerosis, enrolled in a pregnancy study.

This clone was seen a handful of times. The rearrangement uses TRBV6-4 and TRBJ2-3; 14 bases are a match to TRBD2. The germline V gene encodes CDR1 MRHNA and CDR2 SNTAGT. The CDR3 sequence is 15 residues long. V trimming: 6 bases; J trimming: 4 bases; junction bases outside the gene matches: 3. The CDR3: CASSGLAGGADTQYF. The CDR3 DNA reads TGTGCCAGCAGCGGACTAGCGGGGGGCGCAGATACGCAGTATTTT.

J is TRBJ1-3 and V is TRBV6-5; D is possibly TRBD1 (6 bases). The CDR3 covers 14 residues. Germline V lookup: CDR1 MNHEY, CDR2 SVGAGI. V was shortened by 7 bases and J by 1 base, with 11 bases between the two germline ends. This chain's CDR3 is CASTETGSGNTIYF. The CDR3 nucleotides read TGTGCCAGCACCGAAACAGGGTCTGGAAACACCATATATTTT.

The genes are TRBV5-1 and TRBJ2-1; no firm D call. Germline V gene data show CDR1 as SGHRS and CDR2 as YFSETQ. V lost 5 bases to trimming and J lost 2 bases, with 11 bases between them. This CDR3 contains 14 residues. CDR3 coding DNA: TGCGCCAGCAGTGGAGTTTTAGCCTACAATGAGCAGTTCTTC. Translated: CASSGVLAYNEQFF.

The chain employs TRBV5-3 and TRBJ2-3; 7 bases match TRBD2. TRBV5-3 is flagged as an ORF with uncertain function. This CDR3 is built from 14 residues. V was clipped by 5 bases and J by 5 bases; unmatched bases: 8. The CDR3 coding sequence is TGTGCCAGAAGTACCGAGCGGGGAGGAGATACGCAGTATTTT. This gives the protein CARSTERGGDTQYF.

The rearrangement joins TRBV11-3 to TRBJ2-7; TRBD1 matches at 8 bases. The trim removed 5 bases at V and 2 bases at J, leaving 5 bases unmatched. CDR1 is SGHNT and CDR2 is YENEEA in the germline V gene. The CDR3 has 14 residues. CDR3 protein: CASSPGQAAYEQYF. CDR3 sequence (DNA): TGTGCCAGCAGCCCGGGACAGGCCGCCTACGAGCAGTACTTC.

The V gene is TRBV9, the J gene TRBJ1-6; D not resolved. V lost 6 bases to trimming and J lost 7 bases, with 14 bases between them. The germline V gene has CDR1 SGDLS and CDR2 YYNGEE. There are 14 residues in the CDR3. The CDR3 here is CASTPQGRNSPLHF. The DNA of the CDR3 is TGTGCCAGCACGCCCCAAGGGAGGAATTCACCCCTCCACTTT.

The chain carries TRBV7-6 and TRBJ2-1, with 13 bases aligning to TRBD2. The CDR3 runs to 16 residues. After removal of 5 bases from V and 8 bases from J, the junction contained 9 bases not matched to a gene. CDR1 and CDR2 from the germline V gene are SGHVS and FNYEAQ. The CDR3 DNA sequence: TGTGCCAGCAGCGGACTAGCGGGGGCCCGCGCCTATGAGCAGTTCTTC. This gives the protein CASSGLAGARAYEQFF.

This chain links TRBV6-5 with TRBJ1-5; D ambiguous. V shed 0 bases and J shed 0 bases, with 9 bases lying between them. This CDR3 contains 16 residues. The germline V gene encodes CDR1 MNHEY and CDR2 SVGAGI. The CDR3 sequence: CASSYSIANSNQPQHF. CDR3 DNA: TGTGCCAGCAGTTACTCAATCGCGAATAGCAATCAGCCCCAGCATTTT.

The V and J genes are TRBV5-4 and TRBJ2-7, with D possibly matching TRBD1 (5 bases). This CDR3 is 15 amino acids long. Germline-derived CDR1 and CDR2 are SGHNT and YYREEE (reference sequence). V was cut by 0 bases and J by 3 bases, with 13 bases left in between. In nucleotides, the CDR3 is TGTGCCAGCAGCTTGGACCAGGGTCGTCGCTACGAGCAGTACTTC. This encodes CASSLDQGRRYEQYF.

V usage is TRBV5-6 and J usage is TRBJ1-1, with D uncertain. The CDR3 is made up of 12 amino acids. In germline, CDR1 is SGHDT, CDR2 YYEEEE. V was trimmed by 4 bases and J by 3 bases, leaving 7 bases between them. The CDR3: CASSPGYTEAFF. In nucleotides, the CDR3 is TGTGCCAGCAGCCCGGGGTACACTGAAGCTTTCTTT.

The V call is TRBV5-5, the J call TRBJ1-5; D unclear. V lost 5 bases to trimming and J lost 5 bases, with 17 bases between them. Germline V CDR1 and CDR2: SGHKS, YYEKEE (reference sequence). There are 15 residues in the CDR3. In DNA form, the CDR3 reads TGTGCCAGCAGGCTAACTCCTGACGGGTATCAGCCCCAGCATTTT. It yields the protein CASRLTPDGYQPQHF. Supplemented by reference TRBV5-5 and TRBJ1-5, the full variable domain reads DAGVTQSPTHLIKTRGQQVTLRCSPISGHKSVSWYQQVLGQGPQFIFQYYEKEERGRGNFPDRFSARQFPNYSSELNVNALLLGDSALYLCASRLTPDGYQPQHFGDGTRLSIL.

V usage is TRBV4-1 and J usage is TRBJ2-7; 11 positions match TRBD1. The ends lost 0 bases at V and 6 bases at J; junction bases unmatched: 13. From germline, CDR1 is MGHRA and CDR2 YSYEKL. The CDR3 runs to 18 residues. The CDR3 protein is CASSQDLGLGQGGGEQYF. The CDR3, as DNA: TGCGCCAGCAGCCAAGATTTGGGGTTGGGACAGGGGGGCGGCGAGCAGTACTTC.

This chain connects TRBV6-1 to TRBJ2-2; 8 bases are a match to TRBD1. The CDR3 has 15 amino acids. The germline V gene has CDR1 MNHNS and CDR2 SASEGT. V shed 2 bases, J shed 6 bases, and the junction held 5 bases outside the gene matches. The CDR3 sequence: CASSEYQGASGELFF. For the CDR3, the DNA is TGTGCCAGCAGTGAATACCAGGGGGCGTCCGGGGAGCTGTTTTTT.

CDR3 in DNA: TGTGCCAGCAGTGCCTTAGACAGGGCGGTCTCACCCCTCCACTTT. Its translation is CASSALDRAVSPLHF. V gene TRBV25-1 combines with J gene TRBJ1-6, with 7 bases aligning to TRBD1. CDR1 is MGHDK, CDR2 SYGVNS, per germline. The V and J ends lost 4 bases and 10 bases, in that order; junction bases with no gene match: 10. The CDR3 has 15 residues. Complete variable domain (other parts from reference TRBV25-1 and TRBJ1-6): EADIYQTPRYLVIGTGKKITLECSQTMGHDKMYWYQQDPGMELHLIHYSYGVNSTEKGDLSSESTVSRIRTEHFPLTLESARPSHTSQYLCASSALDRAVSPLHFGNGTRLTVT.

This clone came up once. The chain combines TRBV19 with TRBJ2-1; D is perhaps TRBD2 (6 bases). The V end was cut by 5 bases, the J end by 1 base, with 9 bases between. The CDR3 is 14 residues long. CDR1 and CDR2 (germline): LNHDA, SQIVND (reference sequence). The CDR3 sequence is CASSRGFSYNEQFF. The CDR3 DNA reads TGTGCCAGTAGTCGGGGGTTTTCCTACAATGAGCAGTTCTTC.

The CDR3 DNA follows: TGTGCCAGCAGCCAAGAAGGGGGACACCGGAGCTCCTACAATGAGCAGTTCTTC. Its protein is CASSQEGGHRSSYNEQFF. The V gene is TRBV4-2, the J gene TRBJ2-1; TRBD1 might be the D (6 bases). The V and J ends lost 0 bases and 0 bases respectively, with 15 bases between them. Germline V gene lookup returns CDR1 LGHNA and CDR2 YNFKEQ. The CDR3 has 18 amino acids.